The rows below give T cell receptor beta chains drawn from one sample of a study of radiation and T cells in renal cell carcinoma. This table comes from immunoSEQ multiplex PCR, and its TCRdb copy is limited to in-frame clones, with some not included. The profile covers 150,000 or so clones, with roughly nine tenths appearing a single time and 3.5% to 5% taken by the ten largest. The specimen was blood, collected from a patient whose treatment included radiotherapy and nephrectomy. Every receptor here comes from a woman in her 70s with renal cell carcinoma. Each CDR3 is given with its conserved first and last residue. Fields, in order: D gene, clone size, V gene, J gene, CDR3 protein, CDR3 DNA. The D gene is left open where the match is weak. The size of a clone is reported for some rows only, either as once, few or many, or as a class for expanded clones.

>-|-|TRBV29-1|TRBJ2-1
CSAGTGPNEQFF
TGCAGCGCCGGGACTGGGCCGAATGAGCAGTTCTTC
>-|few|TRBV28|TRBJ1-6
CASSTQGRGGNSPLHF
TGTGCCAGCAGTACACAGGGAAGAGGGGGAAATTCACCCCTCCACTTT
>TRBD1|-|TRBV5-6|TRBJ1-2
CASSAPGTDYGYTF
TGTGCCAGCAGCGCACCCGGGACAGATTATGGCTACACCTTC
>TRBD2|-|TRBV5-4|TRBJ2-7
CASSPASGGTYEQYF
TGTGCCAGCAGTCCTGCCAGCGGGGGGACCTACGAGCAGTACTTC
>-|-|TRBV9|TRBJ1-2
CASSVSGQNYGYTF
TGTGCCAGCAGCGTGTCTGGGCAGAACTATGGCTACACCTTC
>-|-|TRBV6-1|TRBJ2-3
CASSEVADRTDTQYF
TGTGCCAGCAGTGAAGTGGCGGACCGCACAGATACGCAGTATTTT
>TRBD2|-|TRBV6-5|TRBJ2-1
CASSYSGTSYGDEQFF
TGTGCCAGCAGTTACTCAGGGACTAGCTATGGGGATGAGCAGTTCTTC
>TRBD1|-|TRBV18|TRBJ1-1
CASSPMTGEGTEAFF
TGTGCCAGCTCACCAATGACAGGGGAAGGGACTGAAGCTTTCTTT
>TRBD2|-|TRBV10-3|TRBJ2-1
CAIRSTLAGGNEQFF
TGTGCCATCAGGAGTACTCTAGCGGGGGGGAATGAGCAGTTCTTC
>TRBD1|-|TRBV19|TRBJ1-3
CASSMGQGSGNTIYF
TGTGCCAGTAGTATGGGACAGGGGTCTGGAAACACCATATATTTT
>TRBD1|-|TRBV7-8|TRBJ1-4
CASSLGGTEAEKLFF
TGTGCCAGCAGCTTAGGGGGGACAGAGGCTGAAAAACTGTTTTTT
>TRBD1|-|TRBV6-1|TRBJ2-1
CASIQGVYNEQFF
TGTGCCAGCATCCAGGGGGTTTACAATGAGCAGTTCTTC
>TRBD1|-|TRBV7-2|TRBJ2-3
CASSTGQGGFDTQYF
TGTGCCAGCAGTACGGGACAGGGAGGATTTGATACGCAGTATTTT
>TRBD1|-|TRBV6-5|TRBJ1-1
CASSSRGRRNTEAFF
TGTGCCAGCAGTAGCAGGGGGCGCAGGAACACTGAAGCTTTCTTT
>-|-|TRBV19|TRBJ2-3
CASSHVGAADTQYF
TGTGCCAGTAGCCATGTAGGGGCCGCAGATACGCAGTATTTT
>TRBD1|-|TRBV6-6|TRBJ1-5
CAARGTGGKSNQPQHF
TGTGCCGCCCGAGGGACAGGGGGAAAGAGCAATCAGCCCCAGCATTTT
>-|-|TRBV19|TRBJ1-6
CASTTDASWNSPLHF
TGTGCCAGTACCACAGACGCCTCTTGGAATTCACCCCTCCACTTT
>-|once|TRBV30|TRBJ1-6
CAWSVGANSPLHF
TGTGCCTGGAGTGTGGGGGCAAATTCACCCCTCCACTTT
>TRBD1|-|TRBV19|TRBJ1-2
CASSMGQGAKGYTF
TGTGCCAGTAGTATGGGACAGGGGGCAAAAGGCTACACCTTC
>-|-|TRBV19|TRBJ1-4
CASKEVGKGEKLFF
TGTGCCAGTAAGGAGGTGGGGAAGGGGGAAAAACTGTTTTTT
>-|once|TRBV5-1|TRBJ2-3
CASSRVAADTQYF
TGCGCCAGCAGCAGGGTAGCAGCTGATACGCAGTATTTT
>-|-|TRBV29-1|TRBJ1-2
CSAPTGTGYTF
TGCAGCGCCCCAACAGGGACCGGCTACACCTTC
>-|-|TRBV15|TRBJ1-6
CATSRVGGSYNSPLHF
TGTGCCACCAGCAGAGTTGGGGGTAGCTATAATTCACCCCTCCACTTT
>-|-|TRBV2|TRBJ2-7
CASRDTLEQYF
TGTGCCAGCAGGGACACCTTGGAGCAGTACTTC
>TRBD1|-|TRBV7-2|TRBJ1-6
CASSFRGGYSPLHF
TGTGCCAGCAGCTTCAGGGGGGGGTATTCACCCCTCCACTTT
>TRBD1|-|TRBV6-5|TRBJ1-2
CASSYSGGTGPYGYTF
TGTGCCAGCAGTTACTCAGGGGGGACAGGGCCCTATGGCTACACCTTC
>TRBD2|-|TRBV30|TRBJ2-3
CAWRTHRASGVADTQYF
TGTGCCTGGAGAACCCACCGGGCTAGCGGCGTCGCAGATACGCAGTATTTT
>-|-|TRBV6-5|TRBJ1-2
CASSYSAKDYGYTF
TGTGCCAGCAGTTACTCGGCTAAAGACTATGGCTACACCTTC
>TRBD2|-|TRBV10-3|TRBJ2-2
CAIGLAGTTGELFF
TGTGCCATCGGGCTAGCGGGGACGACGGGGGAGCTGTTTTTT
>-|-|TRBV5-4|TRBJ2-2
CASSPRGGTFDTGELFF
TGTGCCAGCAGCCCCCGAGGGGGGACCTTCGATACCGGGGAGCTGTTTTTT